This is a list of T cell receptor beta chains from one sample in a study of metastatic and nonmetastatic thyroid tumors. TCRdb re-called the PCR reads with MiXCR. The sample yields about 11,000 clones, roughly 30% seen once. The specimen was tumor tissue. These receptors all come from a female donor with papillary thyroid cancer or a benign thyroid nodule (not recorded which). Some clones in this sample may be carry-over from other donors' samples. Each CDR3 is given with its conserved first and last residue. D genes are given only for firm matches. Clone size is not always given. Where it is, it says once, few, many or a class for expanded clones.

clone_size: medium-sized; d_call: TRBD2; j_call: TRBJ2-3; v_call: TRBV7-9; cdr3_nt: TGTGCCAGCAGCTGGCCGCTTCTAGCGGGTGTCTCAGATACGCAGTATTTT; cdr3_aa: CASSWPLLAGVSDTQYF
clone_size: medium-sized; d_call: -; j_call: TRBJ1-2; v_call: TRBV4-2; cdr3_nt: TGTGCCAGCAGCCAAGGGGGCGACTATGGCTACACCTTC; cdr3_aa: CASSQGGDYGYTF
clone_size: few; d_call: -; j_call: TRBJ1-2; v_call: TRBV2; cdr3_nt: TGTGCCAGCCATCCTTTGGGTCGTAACTATGGCTACACCTTC; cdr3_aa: CASHPLGRNYGYTF
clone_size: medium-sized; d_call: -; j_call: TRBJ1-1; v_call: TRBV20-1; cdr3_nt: TGCAGTGCTAGAGAATCCCGGGAGGTTTTGACGGGGAAAACTGAAGCTTTCTTT; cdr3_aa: CSARESREVLTGKTEAFF
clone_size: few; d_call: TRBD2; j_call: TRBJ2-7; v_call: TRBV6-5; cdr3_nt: TGTGCCAGCAGTTCGGGGACTAGCGGGAGAGAGCAGTACTTC; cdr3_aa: CASSSGTSGREQYF
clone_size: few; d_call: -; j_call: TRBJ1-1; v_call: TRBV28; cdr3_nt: TGTGCCAGCAGCGGACATTTTGAAGCTTTCTTT; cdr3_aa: CASSGHFEAFF
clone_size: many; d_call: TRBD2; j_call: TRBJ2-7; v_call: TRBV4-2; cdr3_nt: TGTGCCAGCAGCCAAGATCAAGCCCCGGCGGGGGGCTCCTACGAGCAGTACTTC; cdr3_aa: CASSQDQAPAGGSYEQYF
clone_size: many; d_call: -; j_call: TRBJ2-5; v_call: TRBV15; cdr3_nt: TGTGCCACCAGCACCTGGGGAGAGACCCAGTACTTC; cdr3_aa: CATSTWGETQYF
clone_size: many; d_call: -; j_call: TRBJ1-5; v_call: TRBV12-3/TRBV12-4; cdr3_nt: TGTGCCAGCACCGATAACAGCAGACAGCCACAGCATTTT; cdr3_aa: CASTDNSRQPQHF
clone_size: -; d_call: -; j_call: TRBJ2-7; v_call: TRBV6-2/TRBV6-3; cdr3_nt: TGTGCCAGCAATCAAGCCGCAAGACGGGACTACGAGCAGTACTTC; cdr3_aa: CASNQAARRDYEQYF
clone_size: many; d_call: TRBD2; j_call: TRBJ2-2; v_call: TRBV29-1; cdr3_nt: TGCAGCGTTGAAGATAGCGGGGGCAAGAACACCGGGGAGCTGTTTTTT; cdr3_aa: CSVEDSGGKNTGELFF
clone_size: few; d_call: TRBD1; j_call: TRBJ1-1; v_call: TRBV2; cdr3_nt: TGTGCCAGCAGTATCGGACAGGGGACAACTTTCTTT; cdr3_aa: CASSIGQGTTFF
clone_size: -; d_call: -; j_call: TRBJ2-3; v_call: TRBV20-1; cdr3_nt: TGCAGTGCGCCCAATGCGGCTAGCACAGATACGCAGTATTTT; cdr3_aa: CSAPNAASTDTQYF
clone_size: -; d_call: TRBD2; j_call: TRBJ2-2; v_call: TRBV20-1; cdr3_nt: TGCAGTGCTAGAGATCTACGGGAGGTCGGGGAGCTGTTTTTT; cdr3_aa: CSARDLREVGELFF
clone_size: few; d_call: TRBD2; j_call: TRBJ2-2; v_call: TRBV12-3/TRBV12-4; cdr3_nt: TGTGCCAGCAGTCGACTAGCGGGGGGGCACACCGGGGAGCTGTTTTTT; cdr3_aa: CASSRLAGGHTGELFF
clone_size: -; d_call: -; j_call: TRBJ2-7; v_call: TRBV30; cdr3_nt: TGTGCCTGGGCACGGGGCCTCTCCTACGAGCAGTACTTC; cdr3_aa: CAWARGLSYEQYF
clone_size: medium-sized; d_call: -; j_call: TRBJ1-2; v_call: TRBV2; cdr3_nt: TGTGCCAGCAGGTGGACAGTGAACTATGGCTACACCTTC; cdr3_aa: CASRWTVNYGYTF
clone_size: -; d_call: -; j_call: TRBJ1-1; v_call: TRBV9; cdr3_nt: TGTGCCAGCAGCGTAGTTCCAGGGAACACTGAAGCTTTCTTT; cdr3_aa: CASSVVPGNTEAFF
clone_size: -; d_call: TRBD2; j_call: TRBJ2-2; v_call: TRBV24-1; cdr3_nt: TGTGCCACCAGTGATCGGACTAGCGGGGGTGCCGGGGAGCTGTTTTTT; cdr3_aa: CATSDRTSGGAGELFF
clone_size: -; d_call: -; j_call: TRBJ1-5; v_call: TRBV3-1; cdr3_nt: TGTGCCAGCAGCCAAGATATGGCCCTCGGTAGCAATCAGCCCCAGCATTTT; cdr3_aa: CASSQDMALGSNQPQHF
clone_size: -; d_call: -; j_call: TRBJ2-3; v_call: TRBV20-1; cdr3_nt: TGCAGTGCTGGAGGACAGACCGTCGTGGGGGGCACAGATACGCAGTATTTT; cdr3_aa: CSAGGQTVVGGTDTQYF
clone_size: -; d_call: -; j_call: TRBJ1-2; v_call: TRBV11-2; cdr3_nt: TGTGCCAGCAGCTTATATATCGGGCAGGGGAACTATGGCTACACCTTC; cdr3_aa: CASSLYIGQGNYGYTF
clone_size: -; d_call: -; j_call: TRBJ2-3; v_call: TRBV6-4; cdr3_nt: TGTGCCAGCAGTCCCGGGACACACACAGATACGCAGTATTTT; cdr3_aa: CASSPGTHTDTQYF
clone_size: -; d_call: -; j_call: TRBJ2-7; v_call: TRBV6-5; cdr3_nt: TGTGCCAGCAGTGAAGGACACTCCTACGAGCAGTACTTC; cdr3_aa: CASSEGHSYEQYF
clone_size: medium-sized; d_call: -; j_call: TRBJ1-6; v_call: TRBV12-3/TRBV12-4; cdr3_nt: TGTGCCAGCAGTTCTACCCAGGCTTCCTATAATTCACCCCTCCACTTT; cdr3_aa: CASSSTQASYNSPLHF
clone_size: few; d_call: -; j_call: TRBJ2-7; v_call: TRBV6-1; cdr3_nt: TGTGCCAGCAGTGAAAGGAAATACGAGCAGTACTTC; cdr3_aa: CASSERKYEQYF
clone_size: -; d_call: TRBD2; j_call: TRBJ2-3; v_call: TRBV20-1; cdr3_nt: TGCAGTGCTGGGCTCCGGACTAGCGGCACAGATACGCAGTATTTT; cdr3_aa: CSAGLRTSGTDTQYF
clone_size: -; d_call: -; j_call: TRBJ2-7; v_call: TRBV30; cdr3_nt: TGTGCCTGGAGTGGAGGCGGGACACAATACGAGCAGTACTTC; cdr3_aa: CAWSGGGTQYEQYF
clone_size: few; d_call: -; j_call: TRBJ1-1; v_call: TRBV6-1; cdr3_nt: TGTGCCAGCAGTTCCCACGGTATGAACACTGAAGCTTTCTTT; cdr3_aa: CASSSHGMNTEAFF
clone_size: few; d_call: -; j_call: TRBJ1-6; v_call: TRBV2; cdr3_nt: TGTGCCAGCAGTGAAACAGGAAAGGATTCACCCCTCCACTTT; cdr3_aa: CASSETGKDSPLHF
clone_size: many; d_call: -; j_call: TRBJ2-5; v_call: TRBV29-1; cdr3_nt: TGCAGCGTTGGGGGTCTCCAAGAGACCCAGTACTTC; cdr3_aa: CSVGGLQETQYF
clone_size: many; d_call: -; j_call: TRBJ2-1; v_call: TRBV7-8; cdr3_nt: TGTGCCAGCAGCTTAATTCCTAGCGCGGATGAGCAGTTCTTC; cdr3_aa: CASSLIPSADEQFF
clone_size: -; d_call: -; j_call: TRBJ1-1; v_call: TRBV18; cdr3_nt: TGTGCCAGCCCACCAGGGAGGGGCACTGAAGCTTTCTTT; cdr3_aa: CASPPGRGTEAFF
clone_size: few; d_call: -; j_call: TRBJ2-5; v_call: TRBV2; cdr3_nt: TGTGCCAGCAGTGAGGAGGGATGGGAGACCCAGTACTTC; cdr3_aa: CASSEEGWETQYF
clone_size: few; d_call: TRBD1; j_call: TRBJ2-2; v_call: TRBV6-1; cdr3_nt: TGTGCCAGCAGAACAGGGGGCGGGGAGCTGTTTTTT; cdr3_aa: CASRTGGGELFF
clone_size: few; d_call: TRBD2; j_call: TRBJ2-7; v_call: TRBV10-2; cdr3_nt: TGCGCCAGCGCTGGGACTAGCAGGAGGGGACTTTACGAGCAGTACTTC; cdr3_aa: CASAGTSRRGLYEQYF
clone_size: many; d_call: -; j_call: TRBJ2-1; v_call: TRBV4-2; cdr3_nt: TGTGCCAGCAGCTTTGAGCGAAACTACAATGAGCAGTTCTTC; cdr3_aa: CASSFERNYNEQFF
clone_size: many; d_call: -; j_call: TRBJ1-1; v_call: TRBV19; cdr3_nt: TGTGCCAGTAGTAGGGACGGGACCGCGAACACTGAAGCTTTCTTT; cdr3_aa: CASSRDGTANTEAFF
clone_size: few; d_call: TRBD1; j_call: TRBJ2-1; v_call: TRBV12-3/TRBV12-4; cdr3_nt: TGTGCCAGCAGGAGAGACAGGGTGGTATTCAATGAGCAGTTCTTC; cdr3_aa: CASRRDRVVFNEQFF
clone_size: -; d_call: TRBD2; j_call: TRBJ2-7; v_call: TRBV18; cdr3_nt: TGTGCCAGCTCCCTAGCGGGAGGCCCCAGGGAGCAGTACTTC; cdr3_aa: CASSLAGGPREQYF
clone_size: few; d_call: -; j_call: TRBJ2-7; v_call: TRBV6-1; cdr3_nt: TGTGCCAGCACTAACGGCAGAGGCTCCTACGAGCAGTACTTC; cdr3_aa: CASTNGRGSYEQYF
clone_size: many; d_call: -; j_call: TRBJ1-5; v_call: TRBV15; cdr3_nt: TGTGCCACCAGCGTGACAGGCAATCAGCCCCAGCATTTT; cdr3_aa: CATSVTGNQPQHF
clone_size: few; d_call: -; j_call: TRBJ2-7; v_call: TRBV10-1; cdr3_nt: TGCGCCAGCAGTGGTTCACGCTCCTACGAGCAGTACTTC; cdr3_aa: CASSGSRSYEQYF